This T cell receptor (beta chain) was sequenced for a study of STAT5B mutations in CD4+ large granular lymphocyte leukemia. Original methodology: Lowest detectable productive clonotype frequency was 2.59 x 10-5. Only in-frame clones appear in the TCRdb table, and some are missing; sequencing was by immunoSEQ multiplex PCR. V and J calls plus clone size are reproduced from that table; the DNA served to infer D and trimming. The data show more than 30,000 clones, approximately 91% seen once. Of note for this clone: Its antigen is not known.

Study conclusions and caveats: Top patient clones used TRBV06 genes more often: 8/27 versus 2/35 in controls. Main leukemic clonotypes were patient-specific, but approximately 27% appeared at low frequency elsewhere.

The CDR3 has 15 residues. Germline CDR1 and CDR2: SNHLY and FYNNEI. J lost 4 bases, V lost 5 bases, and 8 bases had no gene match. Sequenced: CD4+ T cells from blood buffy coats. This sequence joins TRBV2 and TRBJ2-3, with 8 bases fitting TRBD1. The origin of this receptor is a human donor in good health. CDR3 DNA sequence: TGTGCCAGCAGTTTTATCGGGACAGGCCCAGATACGCAGTATTTT. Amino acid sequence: CASSFIGTGPDTQYF.